The 29 T cell receptor beta chains below were found in one sample sequenced in a study of blood T cell repertoires in COVID-19. TCRdb's table, derived via immunoSEQ multiplex PCR, lists solely in-frame clones and lacks some. The sample holds 130,000 to 150,000 clones, more than 75% seen once. The sample consisted of peripheral blood. The receptors originated from a woman between 50 and 59 years old with acute or convalescent COVID-19.

Concerning this clone itself: This specimen includes other DNA sequences encoding the same CDR3. The V gene is TRBV6-2 or TRBV6-3, the J gene TRBJ1-5; D gene uncertain. The germline V gene has CDR1 MNHEY and CDR2 SVGEGT. V lost 2 bases and J lost 2, with 7 bases in between. The CDR3 sequence is 14 residues long. CDR3 residues: CASSYAQGNQPQHF. CDR3 in DNA: TGTGCCAGCAGTTACGCGCAGGGCAATCAGCCCCAGCATTTT.

V is TRBV5-1 and J is TRBJ2-2; D unresolved. The CDR3 spans 13 residues. Germline V gene sequence: CDR1 SGHRS, CDR2 YFSETQ. The ends were cut back, 0 bases at V and 7 bases at J, with 7 bases in the middle. The CDR3 nucleotides read TGCGCCAGCAGCTTGGAAGGAGTCGGGGAGCTGTTTTTT. It specifies CASSLEGVGELFF.

There are a few counts of this clone. The chain carries TRBV4-2 and TRBJ2-7, with D possibly matching TRBD2 (7 bases). The CDR3 is made up of 15 amino acids. V was clipped by 0 bases and J by 5 bases, with 14 bases between them. Germline V gene lookup returns CDR1 LGHNA and CDR2 YNFKEQ. The DNA for the CDR3 is TGTGCCAGCAGCCAAGATTTAGGGGGGGCGGACGAGCAGTACTTC. Translation: CASSQDLGGADEQYF.

This chain uses TRBV11-2 with TRBJ2-7, with TRBD1 matching over 9 bases. V trimming: 5 bases; J trimming: 4 bases; junction bases outside the gene matches: 9. CDR3 length: 15 residues. In germline, CDR1 is SGHAT, CDR2 FQNNGV. CDR3 residues: CASSLPGQGLYEQYF. CDR3 in DNA: TGTGCCAGCAGCCTTCCGGGACAGGGCTTATACGAGCAGTACTTC.

The chain links TRBV10-1 to TRBJ1-6; TRBD1 aligns across 7 bases. The CDR3 sequence is 17 residues long. CDR1 WNHNN and CDR2 SYGVQD come from the germline V gene (reference sequence). Trimming removed 8 bases from V and 0 bases from J; junction bases left unmatched: 10. The CDR3 here is CASAGTAPSSYNSPLHF. The CDR3 DNA follows: TGCGCCAGCGCCGGGACAGCTCCTAGCTCCTATAATTCACCCCTCCACTTT.

V is TRBV3-1 (or the pseudogene TRBV3-2) and J is TRBJ2-3, with a tentative D call TRBD2 (6 bases). V gave up 1 base and J gave up 1 base, with 12 bases separating them. This CDR3 region has 16 residues. CDR1 is LGHDT, CDR2 YNNKEL, per germline (reference sequence). For the CDR3, the DNA is TGTGCCAGCAGCCAAGCCAGCCCGGGGGGCACAGATACGCAGTATTTT. This encodes CASSQASPGGTDTQYF.

This sequence joins TRBV7-8 and TRBJ2-3; the D is unclear. The CDR3 covers 17 residues. CDR1 is SGHVS, CDR2 FQNEAQ, per germline. Trimming removed 1 base at V and 3 bases at J, with 17 bases between. As DNA, the CDR3 is TGTGCCAGCAGCTTAGGACTGGATAGGTTCGGGACAGATACGCAGTATTTT. Translation: CASSLGLDRFGTDTQYF.

This clone was seen only once. The rearrangement uses TRBV10-1 and TRBJ2-3; TRBD2 matches at 8 bases. This CDR3 has 17 residues. J lost 4 bases, V lost 2 bases, and 11 bases had no gene match. Germline CDR1 and CDR2: WNHNN and SYGVQD (reference sequence). The CDR3 sequence: CASSEPGTRFFADTQYF. The CDR3 nucleotides read TGCGCCAGCAGTGAGCCCGGGACTAGATTTTTCGCAGATACGCAGTATTTT.

The rearrangement joins TRBV29-1 to TRBJ1-4; possibly TRBD1 for D (6 bases). The ends were cut back, 4 bases at V and 8 bases at J, with 11 bases in the middle. This CDR3 region has 12 residues. CDR1 and CDR2 (germline): SQVTM, ANQGSEA. The CDR3 is CSVAQGNEKLFF. As DNA, the CDR3 is TGCAGCGTTGCCCAGGGGAACGAAAAACTGTTTTTT. The whole variable domain, remainder taken from reference TRBV29-1 and TRBJ1-4, is SAVISQKPSRDICQRGTSLTIQCQVDSQVTMMFWYRQQPGQSLTLIATANQGSEATYESGFVIDKFPISRPNLTFSTLTVSNMSPEDSSIYLCSVAQGNEKLFFGSGTQLSVL.

This clone was counted once. The V and J genes are TRBV6-6 and TRBJ1-1; no definite D call. Trimming pared 8 bases from V and 4 bases from J, leaving 11 bases between. This CDR3 contains 12 residues. Germline V gene data show CDR1 as MNHNY and CDR2 as SVGAGI (reference sequence). The CDR3 DNA follows: TGTGCCAGCCTCCCGCGCGGCACTGAAGCTTTCTTT. Amino acid sequence: CASLPRGTEAFF.

This chain joins TRBV4-1 and TRBJ2-5; TRBD2 agrees at 10 bases. CDR1 MGHRA and CDR2 YSYEKL come from the germline V gene. The ends lost 4 bases at V and 5 bases at J; junction bases unmatched: 7. The length of the CDR3 is 15 residues. This chain's CDR3 is CASSLTSGVMETQYF. In nucleotides, the CDR3 is TGCGCCAGCAGCCTCACTAGCGGGGTCATGGAGACCCAGTACTTC.

The CDR3 reads CASSVGAGGTPNEKLFF. CDR3 nucleotide sequence: TGTGCCAGCAGCGTAGGGGCAGGGGGTACGCCTAATGAAAAACTGTTTTTT. V and J are TRBV9 and TRBJ1-4; 7 positions agree with TRBD1. There are 17 residues in the CDR3. After removal of 0 bases from V and 3 bases from J, the junction contained 8 bases not matched to a gene. Germline CDR1 is SGDLS and CDR2 is YYNGEE.

This clone was seen once. CDR3: CASSPGHGQPQHF. CDR3 in DNA: TGTGCCAGTAGTCCGGGACATGGACAGCCCCAGCATTTT. The chain carries TRBV19 and TRBJ1-5, with D perhaps TRBD1 (6 bases). The CDR3 spans 13 residues. From germline, CDR1 is LNHDA and CDR2 SQIVND (reference sequence). The V gene lost 5 bases and the J gene lost 7 bases, with 12 bases spanning the gap.

V gene TRBV18 combines with J gene TRBJ1-4; TRBD1 is a possible D gene (6 bases). The CDR3 spans 13 residues. The germline V gene has CDR1 KGHSH and CDR2 LQKENI. V lost 4 bases and J 5 bases, leaving 8 bases between the germline ends. CDR3 coding DNA: TGTGCCAGCTCACTCCAGGGGAATGAAAAACTGTTTTTT. Translating gives CASSLQGNEKLFF.

This rearrangement joins TRBV19 to TRBJ1-2; D might be TRBD1 (6 bases). Trimming cost V 7 bases and J 2 bases, with 20 bases left between them. Germline V gives CDR1 LNHDA, CDR2 SQIVND (reference sequence). This CDR3 comprises 16 residues. This chain's CDR3 is CASIGGGSGENYGYTF. As DNA, the CDR3 is TGTGCCAGTATTGGGGGCGGCTCGGGTGAGAACTATGGCTACACCTTC. Together with reference TRBV19 and TRBJ1-2, the CDR3 gives the full variable domain: DGGITQSPKYLFRKEGQNVTLSCEQNLNHDAMYWYRQDPGQGLRLIYYSQIVNDFQKGDIAEGYSVSREKKESFPLTVTSAQKNPTAFYLCASIGGGSGENYGYTFGSGTRLTVV.

The chain uses TRBV9 and TRBJ2-1; 7 bases align to TRBD1. Trimming cost V 4 bases and J 10 bases; bases outside gene matches: 17. The CDR3 runs to 16 residues. The germline V gene has CDR1 SGDLS and CDR2 YYNGEE. The CDR3 sequence: CASSLGSGQALREQFF. CDR3 sequence (DNA): TGTGCCAGCAGCTTAGGGTCCGGACAGGCCTTAAGGGAGCAGTTCTTC.

The DNA for the CDR3 is TGCGCCAGCAAGAGGCTGTTTTTT. Amino acids: CASKRLFF. This sequence joins TRBV5-1 and TRBJ2-2; D not resolved. V lost 6 bases and J 13 bases, leaving 4 bases between the germline ends. This CDR3 is built from 8 residues. Germline lookup yields CDR1 SGHRS and CDR2 YFSETQ.

The chain is built from TRBV18 and TRBJ2-1; D not certain. Between the trimmed V and J ends, which lost 0 bases and 8 bases, there was a span of 14 bases. This CDR3 spans 15 amino acids. Germline V gene sequence: CDR1 KGHSH, CDR2 LQKENI. CDR3 region: CASSPPKAREDEQFF. The DNA for the CDR3 is TGTGCCAGCTCACCACCCAAGGCGCGTGAGGATGAGCAGTTCTTC.

The chain is built from TRBV2 and TRBJ1-5; 10 bases are a match to TRBD1. The V and J ends lost 6 bases and 4 bases, in that order; junction bases with no gene match: 6. The CDR3 sequence is 15 residues long. CDR1 is SNHLY, CDR2 FYNNEI, per germline. The CDR3 reads CASRTGGSENQPQHF. CDR3 in DNA: TGTGCCAGCAGGACAGGGGGCTCGGAAAATCAGCCCCAGCATTTT.

This clone turned up a few times. The chain has TRBV9 and TRBJ1-5; no clear D gene. V lost 1 base to trimming and J lost 6 bases, with 8 bases between them. Germline CDR1 reads SGDLS; CDR2 reads YYNGEE. CDR3 length: 13 residues. The CDR3 region is CASSVSNSQPQHF. In DNA, the CDR3 is TGTGCCAGCAGCGTAAGTAATAGTCAGCCCCAGCATTTT.

The chain is built from TRBV7-6 and TRBJ1-2; D is possibly TRBD1 (6 bases). Trimming left V 1 base short and J 6 bases short, with 12 bases between. The CDR3 runs to 14 residues. Germline V gene lookup returns CDR1 SGHVS and CDR2 FNYEAQ. The CDR3 here is CASSLVFEGDGYTF. The DNA of the CDR3 is TGTGCCAGCAGCTTAGTTTTTGAGGGGGATGGCTACACCTTC.

The genes are TRBV4-2 and TRBJ2-1, with 15 bases that match TRBD2. CDR1 and CDR2 (germline): LGHNA, YNFKEQ. CDR3 length: 17 residues. J gave up 7 bases and V 4 bases, and 8 bases lay outside the gene matches. The DNA of the CDR3 is TGTGCCAGCAGCCCGTGGACTAGCGGGGGGGCGGGGAATGAGCAGTTCTTC. Translated, it gives CASSPWTSGGAGNEQFF.

This clone was counted a few times. The V and J genes are TRBV7-2 and TRBJ1-2, with D possibly matching TRBD1 (6 bases). The CDR3 extends over 15 amino acids. V lost 1 base to trimming and J lost 2 bases, with 11 bases between them. Germline CDR1 SGHTA, CDR2 FQGNSA. DNA for the CDR3: TGTGCCAGCAGCTTAGGGCCGACAGGCAACTATGGCTACACCTTC. Protein product: CASSLGPTGNYGYTF.

The chain employs TRBV3-1 (or the pseudogene TRBV3-2) and TRBJ2-1; TRBD1 is a possible D gene (6 bases). The CDR3 contains 14 residues. With 2 bases removed from V and 4 bases from J, the gap between germline ends came to 9 bases. The germline gives CDR1 LGHDT, CDR2 YNNKEL (reference sequence). The CDR3 sequence: CASSQRTAYNEQFF. The CDR3 DNA is TGTGCCAGCAGCCAACGGACAGCTTACAATGAGCAGTTCTTC.

This clone was recorded at least ten times. The V gene is TRBV9, the J gene TRBJ1-1; no clear D gene. V dropped 3 bases and J dropped 7 bases, with 10 bases sitting between them. Germline V gene data show CDR1 as SGDLS and CDR2 as YYNGEE. This CDR3 comprises 12 residues. The CDR3: CASSADPGEAFF. The CDR3 DNA is TGTGCCAGCAGCGCGGATCCGGGTGAAGCTTTCTTT.

This clone was picked up one time. The chain carries TRBV7-3 and TRBJ2-6, with D maybe TRBD2 (5 bases). V was shortened by 6 bases and J by 6 bases, with 9 bases between the two germline ends. There are 13 residues in the CDR3. Germline values: CDR1 SGHTA, CDR2 FQGTGA. The CDR3 nucleotides are TGTGCCAGCAGTCCCGGGGTGGCCAACGTCCTGACTTTC. Translation gives CASSPGVANVLTF.

This sequence joins TRBV7-9 and TRBJ1-4; no firm D call. Trimming stripped 5 bases from V and 5 bases from J, with 9 bases between. The CDR3 consists of 13 residues. The germline gives CDR1 SEHNR, CDR2 FQNEAQ (reference sequence). CDR3 residues: CASSPSKNEKLFF. CDR3 sequence (DNA): TGTGCCAGCAGCCCCTCTAAGAATGAAAAACTGTTTTTT.

A single count supports this clone. The chain couples TRBV2 to TRBJ1-1; the D gene is possibly TRBD1 (6 bases). Deletions cut 3 bases from V and 4 bases from J, with 21 bases between. The CDR3 spans 17 residues. Germline loops: CDR1 SNHLY, CDR2 FYNNEI. CDR3 protein: CASSEGRGFYRGTEAFF. Written as DNA, the CDR3 is TGTGCCAGCAGTGAGGGCAGGGGTTTTTATAGGGGCACTGAAGCTTTCTTT.

V gene TRBV6-2 or TRBV6-3 combines with J gene TRBJ2-7, with 9 positions matching TRBD2. V gave up 5 bases and J gave up 2 bases; unmatched junction bases: 4. The CDR3 totals 14 residues. Germline CDR1 MNHEY, CDR2 SVGEGT. CDR3 residues: CASSRVAGAYEQYF. The CDR3 DNA follows: TGTGCCAGCAGTCGGGTAGCGGGGGCCTACGAGCAGTACTTC.